A single T cell receptor beta chain is shown here with its context. The antigen is unknown. TCRdb keeps only in-frame clones here, not all; method: immunoSEQ multiplex PCR. The table lists fewer than 20,000 clones, 80% to 95% of them singletons. This sample was included in a study of lymphopenia after photon versus proton radiotherapy. Study results and limitations: Better survival with proton therapy was suggested as possible, not demonstrated.

The germline CDR1 and CDR2 sequences are SQVTM and ANQGSEA. Trimming shortened V by 7 bases and J by 0 bases, and 12 bases separated the two germline ends. The CDR3 runs 14 residues. The sequenced sample was peripheral blood, obtained from a patient treated with photon-based radiotherapy. The chain couples TRBV29-1 to TRBJ1-4; D is possibly TRBD1 (6 bases). The origin of this receptor is a woman aged 40 to 50 with cholangiocarcinoma. CDR3 nucleotides: TGCAGCGCTGTGGACAGTGCAACTAATGAAAAACTGTTTTTT. This sequence encodes CSAVDSATNEKLFF.